This T cell receptor (beta chain) stems from a study of blood T cell repertoires in COVID-19. Study-level information: Samples representing acute and convalescent COVID-19 were sourced from the United States, Italy and Spain.

In germline, CDR1 is SGHAT, CDR2 FQNNGV. V shed 3 bases and J shed 5 bases, with 6 bases lying between them. The CDR3 has 12 residues. Original analysis: Reference gene primer amplification gave estimated nucleated cell counts. Profiling relied on immunoSEQ multiplex PCR, and the TCRdb table lists in-frame clones only, not all of them. That table gives V, J and clone size, and the DNA gave D and trimming. This table has 380,000 or so clones, about 90% appearing once. This TCR was sampled from a man between 35 and 55 years old with acute or convalescent COVID-19. This chain joins TRBV11-2 and TRBJ2-3, with D maybe TRBD2 (5 bases). Sequences were obtained from peripheral blood. CDR3 sequence (DNA): TGTGCCAGCAGCTTTCGGGGAGATACGCAGTATTTT. Translation: CASSFRGDTQYF.